This TCR beta chain appears in the sequencing data of a study of T cell responses to AZD1222 COVID-19 vaccine. Repertoires were generated with immunoSEQ multiplex PCR, while TCRdb's copy carries only in-frame clones and drops some. Here the sample spans 80,000 to 95,000 clones, 88% being singletons. Some second doses came at about 4 weeks and others at about 12 weeks; these were pooled. This CDR3 is built from 13 residues. CDR1 is SGDLS, CDR2 YYNGEE, per germline. V gave up 0 bases and J gave up 4 bases, with 7 bases separating them. The receptor's source is an adult who received the AZD1222 COVID-19 vaccine. The V and J genes are TRBV9 and TRBJ1-2, with a weak D call TRBD1 (5 bases). Here the sequenced sample was peripheral blood, taken 28 days after the second AZD1222 dose. The CDR3 coding sequence is TGTGCCAGCAGCGTAGGTGACAGCTATGGCTACACCTTC. This sequence encodes CASSVGDSYGYTF.